Listed here are 32 T cell receptor beta chains from one sample, sequenced in a study of blood T cells in healthy people across ages. Together with a sample-barcoded 5' primer, a J-beta primer mix was included in a second PCR lasting about 7 to 11 cycles. TCRdb ran MiXCR on the 5' RACE reads and lists one entry per CDR3 protein. Of about 730,000 distinct CDR3 sequences in the sample, roughly two fifths are singletons; the top ten hold roughly 19%. Input material: blood. The source of these receptors is a woman in her sixties in good health.

This clonotype occurred a few times. The CDR3 spells CSVEEGQGRETQYF. The CDR3 DNA sequence: TGCAGCGTTGAAGAAGGGCAGGGGCGGGAGACCCAGTACTTC. The V call is TRBV29-1, the J call TRBJ2-5; TRBD1 is a possible D gene (6 bases). The CDR3 covers 14 residues. Germline V CDR1 and CDR2: SQVTM, ANQGSEA. V dropped 0 bases and J dropped 5 bases, with 13 bases sitting between them.

The chain combines TRBV28 with TRBJ2-7; TRBD2 is a possible D gene (5 bases). This CDR3 spans 15 amino acids. Germline lookup yields CDR1 MDHEN and CDR2 SYDVKM. Trimming left V 5 bases short and J 0 bases short, with 14 bases between. The CDR3 is CASSPAGVISYEQYF. CDR3 DNA: TGTGCCAGCAGTCCCGCCGGGGTGATCTCCTACGAGCAGTACTTC.

This rearrangement joins TRBV6-1 to TRBJ2-1, with D maybe TRBD2 (6 bases). Germline-derived CDR1 and CDR2 are MNHNS and SASEGT. This CDR3 region has 11 residues. Trimming removed 11 bases from V and 8 bases from J, with 13 bases in between. CDR3 DNA sequence: TGTGCCCGCGGGAAGGGCCATGAGCAGTTCTTC. The encoded protein is CARGKGHEQFF.

The chain has TRBV10-2 and TRBJ2-6, with no clear D. The CDR3 consists of 15 residues. Germline CDR1 is WSHSY and CDR2 is SAAADI. Trimming shortened V by 3 bases and J by 0 bases, and 6 bases separated the two germline ends. This CDR3 is CASSEYASGANVLTF. CDR3 DNA sequence: TGCGCCAGCAGTGAATACGCCTCTGGGGCCAACGTCCTGACTTTC.

As to this clonotype: A junction end diverges from the germline sequence, so it may reflect a read error. The V and J genes are TRBV20-1 and TRBJ1-1; 8 bases map to TRBD1. The CDR3 is made up of 12 amino acids. CDR1 is DFQATT and CDR2 is SNEGSKA in the germline V gene (reference sequence). This CDR3 reads CSARDRDTETFF. The CDR3 region has the DNA TGCAGTGCTAGGGACAGGGACACTGAAACTTTCTTT.

This chain uses TRBV27 with TRBJ1-2, with TRBD1 as a possible D gene (5 bases). Germline V lookup: CDR1 MNHEY, CDR2 SMNVEV (reference sequence). The V and J ends lost 8 bases and 0 bases respectively, with 13 bases between them. This CDR3 spans 14 amino acids. The CDR3 nucleotides are TGTGCCAGCGGAGGCGACAGCTCTAACTATGGCTACACCTTC. Amino acids: CASGGDSSNYGYTF.

This clonotype has at least ten counts. V and J are TRBV7-2 and TRBJ2-7, with D hard to call. This CDR3 has 15 amino acids. V dropped 1 base and J dropped 1 base, with 11 bases sitting between them. Per germline, CDR1 SGHTA and CDR2 FQGNSA. The CDR3 DNA is TGTGCCAGCAGCTTAGAGGTTCAACTTTCCTACGAGCAGTACTTC. Its protein is CASSLEVQLSYEQYF.

This clonotype has only a few counts. This rearrangement joins TRBV5-1 to TRBJ1-1, with a tentative D call TRBD1 (6 bases). V lost 4 bases and J lost 2, with 12 bases in between. Germline-derived CDR1 and CDR2 are SGHRS and YFSETQ. CDR3 length: 14 amino acids. The CDR3 nucleotides are TGCGCCAGCAGCAAGACACAGGGTAACACTGAAGCTTTCTTT. Protein product: CASSKTQGNTEAFF.

Notes on this clonotype: A read error may explain this, as a much larger clone is one base away. For the CDR3, the DNA is TGCAGCGGTAAAGCGGGGGGGTCCCACGAGCAGTACTTC. This codes for CSGKAGGSHEQYF. This chain uses TRBV29-1 with TRBJ2-7, with 10 bases fitting TRBD2. V lost 7 bases, J lost 5 bases, and 8 bases stayed unmatched. Germline CDR1 is SQVTM and CDR2 is ANQGSEA. CDR3 length: 13 residues.

This clonotype was seen a few times. The chain couples TRBV20-1 to TRBJ2-1; tentatively, D is TRBD1 (5 bases). Germline V lookup: CDR1 DFQATT, CDR2 SNEGSKA (reference sequence). The CDR3 covers 14 residues. V gave up 3 bases and J gave up 0 bases, with 9 bases separating them. The CDR3 bases are TGCAGTGCTAGTGGTACAGGCTCCTACAATGAGCAGTTCTTC. Its protein is CSASGTGSYNEQFF.

This rearrangement joins TRBV4-2 to TRBJ1-1, with TRBD1 identical over 8 bases. Losses at the gene ends were 0 bases for V and 0 bases for J; bases not matched to a gene: 6. The germline V gene encodes CDR1 LGHNA and CDR2 YNFKEQ. The CDR3 spans 17 residues. CDR3 region: CASSQDLQGALNTEAFF. As DNA, the CDR3 is TGTGCCAGCAGCCAAGATCTGCAGGGGGCCCTGAACACTGAAGCTTTCTTT.

This clonotype was picked up a small number of times. This sequence joins TRBV29-1 and TRBJ1-2; 8 positions match TRBD1. The CDR3 is 18 residues long. V shed 1 base and J 2 bases; nucleotides not matched to a gene: 15. The germline V gene encodes CDR1 SQVTM and CDR2 ANQGSEA. The DNA of the CDR3 is TGCAGCGTTGAAGCCCTTAGGACAGGGATCTCCCTAAACTATGGCTACACCTTC. Translation: CSVEALRTGISLNYGYTF.

The rearrangement uses TRBV6-2 or TRBV6-3 and TRBJ2-3; no firm D call. V was pared by 10 bases and J by 9 bases, with 8 bases between. This CDR3 region has 9 residues. Germline V gene data show CDR1 as MNHEY and CDR2 as SVGEGT. This chain's CDR3 is CATGWTQYF. The CDR3 nucleotides read TGTGCCACCGGTTGGACGCAGTATTTT.

The chain joins TRBV7-3 to TRBJ2-1; 8 bases are a match to TRBD1. CDR3 size: 17 residues. V shed 2 bases and J 6 bases; nucleotides not matched to a gene: 12. Germline V lookup: CDR1 SGHTA, CDR2 FQGTGA. CDR3 protein: CASSLLGQGSALNEQFF. DNA for the CDR3: TGTGCCAGCAGCTTACTCGGACAGGGTTCGGCGCTCAATGAGCAGTTCTTC.

This clonotype was seen more than once but under ten times. The chain joins TRBV12-3 or TRBV12-4 to TRBJ2-1; no clear D. CDR3 length: 14 amino acids. Trimming shortened V by 1 base and J by 4 bases, and 8 bases separated the two germline ends. In DNA form, the CDR3 reads TGTGCCAGCAGTTTAGAGCTCGGGTACAATGAGCAGTTCTTC. Its protein is CASSLELGYNEQFF.

V is TRBV5-1 and J is TRBJ2-3, with D unclear. Germline V gives CDR1 SGHRS, CDR2 YFSETQ. This CDR3 region has 15 residues. Trimming shortened V by 1 base and J by 0 bases, and 9 bases separated the two germline ends. Here the CDR3 reads CASSLSGFSTDTQYF. CDR3 in DNA: TGCGCCAGCAGCTTGTCCGGGTTCAGCACAGATACGCAGTATTTT. The full variable domain, with the rest looked up from reference TRBV5-1 and TRBJ2-3, is KAGVTQTPRYLIKTRGQQVTLSCSPISGHRSVSWYQQTPGQGLQFLFEYFSETQRNKGNFPGRFSGRQFSNSRSEMNVSTLELGDSALYLCASSLSGFSTDTQYFGPGTRLTVL.

The table lists this clonotype with a few counts. The chain links TRBV20-1 to TRBJ2-3, with D tentatively TRBD2 (6 bases). Germline-derived CDR1 and CDR2 are DFQATT and SNEGSKA (reference sequence). The ends were cut back, 3 bases at V and 3 bases at J, with 16 bases in the middle. The CDR3 runs 15 residues. This CDR3 reads CSASPGSPITDTQYF. The CDR3 nucleotides are TGCAGTGCTAGCCCCGGGAGTCCAATTACAGATACGCAGTATTTT.

The chain employs TRBV12-3 or TRBV12-4 and TRBJ1-5, with D unresolved. The CDR3 covers 14 residues. The V end was cut by 7 bases, the J end by 4 bases, with 14 bases between. This CDR3 reads CASTPAPGNQPQHF. The CDR3 nucleotides are TGTGCCAGCACTCCGGCTCCTGGGAATCAGCCCCAGCATTTT.

The rearrangement joins TRBV7-9 to TRBJ2-5; D unresolved. Germline V lookup: CDR1 SEHNR, CDR2 FQNEAQ (reference sequence). CDR3 size: 15 residues. V lost 5 bases, J lost 7 bases, and 20 bases lay in between. CDR3 region: CASSQVAGSYVTQYF. In DNA form, the CDR3 reads TGTGCCAGCAGCCAAGTGGCCGGCAGTTACGTGACCCAGTACTTC.

The rearrangement joins TRBV19 to TRBJ1-1; D not certain. Germline V gene lookup returns CDR1 LNHDA and CDR2 SQIVND (reference sequence). This CDR3 contains 15 residues. V was clipped by 1 base and J by 2 bases, with 11 bases between them. CDR3: CASSIGVNRNTEAFF. CDR3 in DNA: TGTGCCAGTAGTATAGGGGTGAACAGAAACACTGAAGCTTTCTTT.

This clonotype came up a few times. J is TRBJ2-3 and V is TRBV9; 8 bases fit TRBD2. The CDR3 runs to 16 residues. The J segment lost 2 bases and the V segment lost 0 bases, leaving 5 bases of the junction unmatched. Germline CDR1 SGDLS, CDR2 YYNGEE. The CDR3 region is CASSVGGGRTTDTQYF. CDR3 nucleotide sequence: TGTGCCAGCAGCGTAGGCGGCGGGAGGACCACAGATACGCAGTATTTT.

V gene TRBV6-6 combines with J gene TRBJ2-5, with unresolved D. Trimming took off 1 base at V and 0 bases at J, with 6 bases between the two ends. CDR1 and CDR2 (germline): MNHNY, SVGAGI (reference sequence). The CDR3 covers 14 residues. This CDR3 is CASSYFPYQETQYF. The CDR3 DNA reads TGTGCCAGCAGTTACTTTCCTTACCAAGAGACCCAGTACTTC.

This chain uses TRBV6-5 with TRBJ1-1, with 7 bases aligning to TRBD1. CDR1 and CDR2 from the germline V gene are MNHEY and SVGAGI. This CDR3 has 12 amino acids. The J segment lost 5 bases and the V segment lost 6 bases, leaving 3 bases of the junction unmatched. CDR3 bases: TGTGCCAGCAGGACAGGGAAGACTGAAGCTTTCTTT. Translation: CASRTGKTEAFF.

This clonotype was seen many times. This chain connects TRBV12-3 or TRBV12-4 to TRBJ2-5; D remains unclear. The CDR3 covers 14 residues. Trimming cost V 2 bases and J 5 bases, with 12 bases left between them. CDR3 DNA sequence: TGTGCCAGCAGTTTAATGTACGGTGCGGAGACCCAGTACTTC. It yields the protein CASSLMYGAETQYF.

J is TRBJ2-3 and V is TRBV20-1; TRBD2 aligns across 7 bases. V shed 0 bases, J shed 3 bases, and the junction held 9 bases outside the gene matches. The CDR3 has 16 residues. Looked up from germline, CDR1 is DFQATT and CDR2 is SNEGSKA (reference sequence). The CDR3 loop is CSARDMGEGGTDTQYF. The CDR3, as DNA: TGCAGTGCTAGAGATATGGGGGAGGGTGGGACAGATACGCAGTATTTT.

The chain carries TRBV7-2 and TRBJ2-3; 7 bases line up with TRBD2. The germline CDR1 and CDR2 sequences are SGHTA and FQGNSA. The CDR3 consists of 16 residues. V trimming: 1 base; J trimming: 2 bases; junction bases outside the gene matches: 6. The DNA for the CDR3 is TGTGCCAGCAGCTTAGGGCCTAGCGGACCCACAGATACGCAGTATTTT. This codes for CASSLGPSGPTDTQYF.

The rearrangement links TRBV9 to TRBJ1-2; the D gene is possibly TRBD1 (5 bases). V was cut by 2 bases and J by 5 bases, with 16 bases left in between. CDR1 and CDR2 (germline): SGDLS, YYNGEE. The CDR3 loop spans 15 amino acids. CDR3 residues: CASSVDEGVLYGYTF. For the CDR3, the DNA is TGTGCCAGCAGCGTCGACGAAGGGGTCTTGTATGGCTACACCTTC. The whole variable domain, filled in from reference TRBV9 and TRBJ1-2, reads DSGVTQTPKHLITATGQRVTLRCSPRSGDLSVYWYQQSLDQGLQFLIQYYNGEERAKGNILERFSAQQFPDLHSELNLSSLELGDSALYFCASSVDEGVLYGYTFGSGTRLTVV.

The genes are TRBV12-3 or TRBV12-4 and TRBJ2-1; tentatively, D is TRBD1 (5 bases). The CDR3 totals 13 residues. Trimming pared 2 bases from V and 9 bases from J, leaving 11 bases between. The DNA for the CDR3 is TGTGCCAGCAGTTTACTGGCAGGGATTGAGCAGTTCTTC. The encoded protein is CASSLLAGIEQFF.

In its sample, this clonotype was seen a few times. This rearrangement joins TRBV9 to TRBJ1-4; TRBD1 is a possible D gene (5 bases). CDR3 length: 16 amino acids. Trimming shortened V by 4 bases and J by 2 bases, and 15 bases separated the two germline ends. From germline, CDR1 is SGDLS and CDR2 YYNGEE. The CDR3 loop is CASSPGVRGTNEKLFF. Here the CDR3 DNA reads TGTGCCAGCAGCCCCGGTGTTCGGGGGACTAATGAAAAACTGTTTTTT.

This clonotype was observed once. V is TRBV14 and J is TRBJ2-1; unclear D gene. Trimming took off 2 bases at V and 6 bases at J, with 14 bases between the two ends. This CDR3 is built from 15 residues. CDR1 SGHDN and CDR2 FVKESK come from the germline V gene. The CDR3 loop is CASSQHDKVINEQFF. In DNA form, the CDR3 reads TGTGCCAGCAGCCAACACGACAAAGTTATCAATGAGCAGTTCTTC.

The rearrangement links TRBV29-1 to TRBJ2-3; the D gene is possibly TRBD2 (6 bases). V gave up 4 bases and J gave up 3 bases, with 11 bases separating them. Germline assignment: CDR1 SQVTM and CDR2 ANQGSEA. This CDR3 spans 13 amino acids. CDR3 sequence: CSVAEGGTDTQYF. The CDR3 DNA reads TGCAGCGTTGCTGAGGGAGGAACAGATACGCAGTATTTT.

The chain couples TRBV30 to TRBJ1-2; 10 positions match TRBD1. This CDR3 region has 13 residues. In germline, CDR1 is GTSNPN, CDR2 SVGIG (reference sequence). V shed 4 bases, J shed 5 bases, and the junction held 4 bases outside the gene matches. The CDR3: CAWTKGQGYGYTF. The CDR3 nucleotides are TGTGCCTGGACCAAGGGACAGGGGTATGGCTACACCTTC.